This T cell receptor (beta chain) was sequenced for a study of blood T cell repertoires in COVID-19. Whole-study context: COVID-19 samples collected from the United States, Italy and Spain covered acute and convalescent phases.

Trimming cost V 5 bases and J 2 bases, with 9 bases left between them. The length of the CDR3 is 13 residues. The Seattle site enrolled patients during active infection and followed them longitudinally. In the authors' workflow: Reference gene primer amplification in the assay estimated nucleated cell counts. The assay was immunoSEQ multiplex PCR, and TCRdb's table has in-frame clones only and misses some. That table gives V, J and clone size, and the DNA gave D and trimming. The data hold some 250,000 clones, with 70% to 90% observed a single time. The sequence derives from a woman aged 55-69 years with COVID-19, enrolled during active disease. The sample comprised peripheral blood. The chain is built from TRBV12-3 or TRBV12-4 and TRBJ1-2; D possibly corresponds to TRBD1 (5 bases). This CDR3 reads CASSPQENYGYTF. The CDR3 DNA is TGTGCCAGCAGTCCACAGGAAAACTATGGCTACACCTTC.